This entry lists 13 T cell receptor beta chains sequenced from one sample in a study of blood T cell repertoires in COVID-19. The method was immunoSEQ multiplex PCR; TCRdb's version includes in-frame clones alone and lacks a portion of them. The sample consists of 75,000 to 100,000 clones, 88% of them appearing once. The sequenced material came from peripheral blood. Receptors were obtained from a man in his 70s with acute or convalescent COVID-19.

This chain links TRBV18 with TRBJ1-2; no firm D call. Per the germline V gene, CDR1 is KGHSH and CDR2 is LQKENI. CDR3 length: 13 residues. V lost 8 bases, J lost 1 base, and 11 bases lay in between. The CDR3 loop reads CASRQDINYGYTF. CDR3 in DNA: TGTGCCAGCCGGCAGGATATTAACTATGGCTACACCTTC. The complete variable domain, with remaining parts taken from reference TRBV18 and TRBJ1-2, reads NAGVMQNPRHLVRRRGQEARLRCSPMKGHSHVYWYRQLPEEGLKFMVYLQKENIIDESGMPKERFSAEFPKEGPSILRIQQVVRGDSAAYFCASRQDINYGYTFGSGTRLTVV.

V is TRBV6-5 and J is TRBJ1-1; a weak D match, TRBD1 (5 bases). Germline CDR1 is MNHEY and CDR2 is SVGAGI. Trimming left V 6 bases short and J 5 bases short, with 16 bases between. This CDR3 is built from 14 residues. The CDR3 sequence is CASRIGALGTEAFF. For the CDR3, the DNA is TGTGCCAGCAGAATAGGGGCCCTGGGGACTGAAGCTTTCTTT.

CDR3 residues: CASSYSGRGMNTEAFF. The CDR3 DNA reads as TGTGCCAGCAGTTACTCGGGGCGGGGGATGAACACTGAAGCTTTCTTT. The chain carries TRBV6-6 and TRBJ1-1, with a tentative D call TRBD1 (5 bases). Trimming took off 0 bases at V and 0 bases at J, with 11 bases between the two ends. The CDR3 is 16 amino acids. Germline values: CDR1 MNHNY, CDR2 SVGAGI (reference sequence).

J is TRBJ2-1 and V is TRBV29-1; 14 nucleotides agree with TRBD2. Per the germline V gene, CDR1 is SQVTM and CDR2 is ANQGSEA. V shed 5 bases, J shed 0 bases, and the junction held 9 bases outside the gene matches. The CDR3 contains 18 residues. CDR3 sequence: CSVRPGLAGAISYNEQFF. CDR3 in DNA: TGCAGCGTTCGACCGGGACTAGCGGGGGCTATCTCCTACAATGAGCAGTTCTTC.

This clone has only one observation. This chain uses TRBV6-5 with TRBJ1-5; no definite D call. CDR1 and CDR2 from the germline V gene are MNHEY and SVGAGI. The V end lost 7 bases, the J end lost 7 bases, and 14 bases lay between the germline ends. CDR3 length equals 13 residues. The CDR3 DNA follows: TGTGCCAGCACAATATTTCTGGGCCAGCCCCAGCATTTT. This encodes CASTIFLGQPQHF.

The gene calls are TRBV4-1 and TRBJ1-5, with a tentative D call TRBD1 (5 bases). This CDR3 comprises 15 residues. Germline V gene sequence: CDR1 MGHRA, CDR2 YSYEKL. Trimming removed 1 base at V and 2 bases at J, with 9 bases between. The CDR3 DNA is TGCGCCAGCAGCCAAGGGGGCGCGGGCAATCAGCCCCAGCATTTT. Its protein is CASSQGGAGNQPQHF.

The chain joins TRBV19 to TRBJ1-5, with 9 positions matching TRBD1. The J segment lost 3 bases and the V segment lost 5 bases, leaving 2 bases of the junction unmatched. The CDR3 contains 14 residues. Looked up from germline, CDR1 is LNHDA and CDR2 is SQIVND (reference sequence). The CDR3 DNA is TGTGCCAGTAGTGGGACAGGGTCCAATCAGCCCCAGCATTTT. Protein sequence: CASSGTGSNQPQHF.

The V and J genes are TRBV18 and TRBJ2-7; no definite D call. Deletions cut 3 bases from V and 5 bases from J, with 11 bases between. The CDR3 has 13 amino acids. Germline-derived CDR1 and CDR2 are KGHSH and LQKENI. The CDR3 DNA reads TGTGCCAGCTCACCGGAAATGACAAACGAGCAGTACTTC. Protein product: CASSPEMTNEQYF. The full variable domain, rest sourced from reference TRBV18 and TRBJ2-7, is NAGVMQNPRHLVRRRGQEARLRCSPMKGHSHVYWYRQLPEEGLKFMVYLQKENIIDESGMPKERFSAEFPKEGPSILRIQQVVRGDSAAYFCASSPEMTNEQYFGPGTRLTVT.

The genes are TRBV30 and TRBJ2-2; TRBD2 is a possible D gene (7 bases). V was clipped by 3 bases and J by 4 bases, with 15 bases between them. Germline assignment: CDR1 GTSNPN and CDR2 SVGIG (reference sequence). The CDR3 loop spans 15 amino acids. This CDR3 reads CAWRVGGAGTGELFF. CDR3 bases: TGTGCCTGGAGGGTTGGGGGGGCCGGCACCGGGGAGCTGTTTTTT.

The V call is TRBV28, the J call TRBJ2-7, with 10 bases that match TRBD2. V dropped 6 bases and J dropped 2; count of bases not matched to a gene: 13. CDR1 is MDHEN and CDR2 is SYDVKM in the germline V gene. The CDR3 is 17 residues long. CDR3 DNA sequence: TGTGCCAGCAGCTCACCTAGCGGGAGTGGATCCCCCTACGAGCAGTACTTC. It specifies CASSSPSGSGSPYEQYF.

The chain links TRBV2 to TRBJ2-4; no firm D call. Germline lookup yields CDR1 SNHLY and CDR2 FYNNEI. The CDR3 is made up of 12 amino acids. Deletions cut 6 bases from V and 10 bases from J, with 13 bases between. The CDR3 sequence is CASSPWQAIQYF. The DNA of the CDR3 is TGTGCCAGCAGCCCGTGGCAGGCAATTCAGTACTTC.

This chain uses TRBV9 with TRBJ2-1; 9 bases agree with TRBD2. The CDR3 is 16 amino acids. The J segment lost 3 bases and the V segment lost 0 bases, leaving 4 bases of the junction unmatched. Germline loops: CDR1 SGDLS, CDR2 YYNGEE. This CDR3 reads CASSVVGGGDYNEQFF. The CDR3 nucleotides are TGTGCCAGCAGCGTAGTGGGCGGGGGGGACTACAATGAGCAGTTCTTC. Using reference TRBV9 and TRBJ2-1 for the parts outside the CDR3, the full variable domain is DSGVTQTPKHLITATGQRVTLRCSPRSGDLSVYWYQQSLDQGLQFLIQYYNGEERAKGNILERFSAQQFPDLHSELNLSSLELGDSALYFCASSVVGGGDYNEQFFGPGTRLTVL.

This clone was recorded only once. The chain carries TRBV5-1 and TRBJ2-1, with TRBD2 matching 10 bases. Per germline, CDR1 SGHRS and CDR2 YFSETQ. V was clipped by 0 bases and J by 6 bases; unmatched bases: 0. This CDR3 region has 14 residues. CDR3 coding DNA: TGCGCCAGCAGCTTGGGACTAGCGGGCAATGAGCAGTTCTTC. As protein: CASSLGLAGNEQFF.